Below are 2 T cell receptor beta chains sequenced from a single sample in a study of blood T cell repertoires in COVID-19. TCRdb keeps only in-frame clones here, not all; method: immunoSEQ multiplex PCR. The sample consists of some 300,000 clones, approximately 91% of them appearing once. Input material: PBMCs or T cells enriched from blood (not recorded which). These receptors came from a woman aged 30 to 39 who had recovered from COVID-19.

This clone has only a few counts. The chain joins TRBV6-2 or TRBV6-3 to TRBJ1-1; D is uncertain. Looked up from germline, CDR1 is MNHEY and CDR2 is SVGEGT. CDR3 length equals 15 residues. The V gene lost 2 bases and the J gene lost 5 bases, with 15 bases spanning the gap. The CDR3: CASSYAGERRTEAFF. The CDR3 DNA reads as TGTGCCAGCAGTTACGCCGGGGAGAGACGGACTGAAGCTTTCTTT.

The chain uses TRBV5-6 and TRBJ2-7, with 8 bases aligning to TRBD2. This CDR3 has 12 residues. With V trimmed by 4 bases and J by 4 bases, 1 base remained unmatched. Germline-derived CDR1 and CDR2 are SGHDT and YYEEEE. CDR3 amino acids: CASSRGGYEQYF. For the CDR3, the DNA is TGTGCCAGCAGCCGGGGGGGTTACGAGCAGTACTTC.